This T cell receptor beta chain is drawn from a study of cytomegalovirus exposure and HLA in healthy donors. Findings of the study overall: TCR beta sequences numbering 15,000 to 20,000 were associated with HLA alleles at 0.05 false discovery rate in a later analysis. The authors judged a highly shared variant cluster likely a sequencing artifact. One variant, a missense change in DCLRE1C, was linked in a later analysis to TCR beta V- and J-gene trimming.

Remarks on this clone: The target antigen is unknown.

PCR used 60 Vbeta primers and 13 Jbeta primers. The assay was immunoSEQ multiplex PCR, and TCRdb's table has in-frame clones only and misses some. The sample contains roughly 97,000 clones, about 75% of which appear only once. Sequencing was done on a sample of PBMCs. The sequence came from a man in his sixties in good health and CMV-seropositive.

The CDR3 nucleotides are TGTGCCAGCAGCCTGGGACAACGGGGTGAAGCTTTCTTT. Translated: CASSLGQRGEAFF. This rearrangement joins TRBV5-4 to TRBJ1-1; a possible D gene is TRBD1 (6 bases). Between the trimmed V and J ends, which lost 4 bases and 7 bases, there was a span of 14 bases. The CDR3 contains 13 residues. CDR1 SGHNT and CDR2 YYREEE come from the germline V gene (reference sequence).